The 17 T cell receptor beta chains reported below all come from one sample, sequenced in a study of blood T cell repertoires in COVID-19 (TCRdb year 2020). Preparation of the library involved the immunoSEQ multiplex PCR assay. This is the immuneACCESS table as TCRdb keeps it, with only in-frame sequences that have V and J called. A part of the clones is gone; compared with another copy, unresolved V genes explain less than half, and the rest is unexplained. This sample holds 450,000 or so clones; about 91% were observed only once. Together, the top ten hold 0.9% of the sample. The sample comprised peripheral blood. The receptor source for this set is a man aged 18 to 30 with COVID-19, enrolled during active disease.

This rearrangement joins TRBV2 to TRBJ1-4; TRBD1 aligns across 8 bases. CDR1 SNHLY and CDR2 FYNNEI come from the germline V gene. The V and J ends lost 6 bases and 4 bases, in that order; junction bases with no gene match: 16. The CDR3 covers 18 residues. Here the CDR3 DNA reads TGTGCCAGCAGCGATGACTTAAACTCGGGACAGGTTAATGAAAAACTGTTTTTT. It yields the protein CASSDDLNSGQVNEKLFF.

The chain joins TRBV6-5 to TRBJ2-5, with TRBD2 identical over 10 bases. The CDR3 spans 15 residues. The trim removed 6 bases at V and 4 bases at J, leaving 8 bases unmatched. CDR1 is MNHEY, CDR2 SVGAGI, per germline. The CDR3 sequence: CASRRTSGGRETQYF. The DNA for the CDR3 is TGTGCCAGCAGGAGGACTAGCGGCGGGCGAGAGACCCAGTACTTC.

This chain links TRBV2 with TRBJ2-7; 9 bases fit TRBD1. The length of the CDR3 is 13 residues. V shed 7 bases, J shed 5 bases, and the junction held 6 bases outside the gene matches. Germline values: CDR1 SNHLY, CDR2 FYNNEI. The chain's CDR3 is CASTGTGKNEQYF. DNA of the CDR3: TGTGCCAGCACCGGGACAGGGAAGAACGAGCAGTACTTC.

The chain uses TRBV6-1 and TRBJ2-7; no definite D call. CDR1 and CDR2 from the germline V gene are MNHNS and SASEGT. Deletions cut 2 bases from V and 0 bases from J, with 14 bases between. This CDR3 comprises 16 residues. The CDR3 here is CASSETQFIHSYEQYF. CDR3 coding DNA: TGTGCCAGCAGTGAAACCCAGTTTATCCACTCCTACGAGCAGTACTTC.

The rearrangement uses TRBV27 and TRBJ2-7; no clear D gene. The CDR3 extends over 13 amino acids. Deletions cut 3 bases from V and 4 bases from J, with 10 bases between. CDR1 is MNHEY, CDR2 SMNVEV, per germline (reference sequence). The CDR3 region has the DNA TGTGCCAGCAGTTTTGGGTCGGAGTACGAGCAGTACTTC. Protein product: CASSFGSEYEQYF.

V and J are TRBV25-1 and TRBJ1-2; TRBD1 might be the D (5 bases). The CDR3 is 14 amino acids. With 4 bases removed from V and 5 bases from J, the gap between germline ends came to 14 bases. CDR1 MGHDK and CDR2 SYGVNS come from the germline V gene. The CDR3 here is CASSAGQSRYGYTF. CDR3 DNA: TGTGCCAGCAGTGCCGGACAAAGCCGTTATGGCTACACCTTC.

Regarding this clone: This same CDR3 is encoded by further DNA sequences in the sample. The chain couples TRBV11-1 to TRBJ2-1; TRBD2 is a possible D gene (5 bases). The germline V and J ends were trimmed by 1 base and 3 bases, with 10 bases remaining between them. The length of the CDR3 is 15 residues. Germline CDR1 and CDR2: SGHAT and FQDESV (reference sequence). CDR3 amino acids: CASSLGTGSYNEQFF. In DNA, the CDR3 is TGTGCCAGCAGCTTAGGGACGGGGAGCTACAATGAGCAGTTCTTC.

J is TRBJ2-1 and V is TRBV9; TRBD2 aligns across 7 bases. This CDR3 region has 13 residues. The germline V gene has CDR1 SGDLS and CDR2 YYNGEE. V lost 4 bases, J lost 7 bases, and 5 bases stayed unmatched. The CDR3 DNA sequence: TGTGCCAGCAGCCAGACTAGCAGGAATGAGCAGTTCTTC. Protein sequence: CASSQTSRNEQFF.

This clone has only one observation. The chain recombines TRBV19 with TRBJ2-1, with 9 bases identical to TRBD2. CDR1 and CDR2 from the germline V gene are LNHDA and SQIVND (reference sequence). The V gene end was trimmed by 5 bases and the J gene end by 3 bases; junction bases not matched to a gene: 11. The CDR3 runs 17 residues. In DNA form, the CDR3 reads TGTGCCAGTAGTGGGGCTAGGCTAGCGGGATTCTACAATGAGCAGTTCTTC. Encoded protein: CASSGARLAGFYNEQFF.

The V gene is TRBV6-4, the J gene TRBJ1-6, with 11 bases fitting TRBD1. The CDR3 is 15 residues long. CDR1 is MRHNA and CDR2 is SNTAGT in the germline V gene. V lost 2 bases, J lost 8 bases, and 2 bases stayed unmatched. Written as DNA, the CDR3 is TGTGCCAGCAGTGACATGGGACAGGGGGATTCACCCCTCCACTTT. It specifies CASSDMGQGDSPLHF.

This chain links TRBV11-2 with TRBJ2-2, with 8 bases matching TRBD2. Per germline, CDR1 SGHAT and CDR2 FQNNGV. The CDR3 is 15 residues long. V dropped 1 base and J dropped 4; count of bases not matched to a gene: 2. The CDR3 region has the DNA TGTGCCAGCAGCTTAGTAGCGGGACCCACCGGGGAGCTGTTTTTT. Residues: CASSLVAGPTGELFF.

Note on this clone: The same CDR3 is also encoded by other DNA sequences in this sample. The V gene is TRBV6-5, the J gene TRBJ1-1, with TRBD1 matching over 8 bases. The V segment lost 6 bases and the J segment 4 bases; nucleotides outside the gene matches: 4. Per germline, CDR1 MNHEY and CDR2 SVGAGI. The CDR3 is made up of 13 amino acids. The CDR3 spells CASRRTGSTEAFF. The CDR3 region has the DNA TGTGCCAGCAGGCGGACAGGGAGCACTGAAGCTTTCTTT.

The chain carries TRBV4-1 and TRBJ2-7; the match to TRBD2 covers 9 bases. The CDR3 is made up of 16 amino acids. J was trimmed by 2 bases and V by 4 bases; bases with no gene match: 9. Looked up from germline, CDR1 is MGHRA and CDR2 is YSYEKL. CDR3: CASSLRTGTSTYEQYF. The CDR3 region has the DNA TGCGCCAGCAGCCTAAGAACCGGGACTAGCACCTACGAGCAGTACTTC.

This clone was detected only a few times. This chain connects TRBV5-4 to TRBJ1-3; maybe TRBD1 (6 bases). CDR1 and CDR2 from the germline V gene are SGHNT and YYREEE (reference sequence). Trimming took 6 bases from V and 2 from J, leaving 12 bases between them. CDR3 length: 14 amino acids. The CDR3 DNA reads TGTGCCAGCAACAAACAGGGAGCTGGAAACACCATATATTTT. As protein: CASNKQGAGNTIYF.

The gene calls are TRBV19 and TRBJ1-5, with 10 bases that match TRBD1. The V gene end was trimmed by 1 base and the J gene end by 6 bases; junction bases not matched to a gene: 3. Germline CDR1 reads LNHDA; CDR2 reads SQIVND (reference sequence). The CDR3 runs to 15 residues. The chain's CDR3 is CASSIGDRGFQPQHF. In DNA form, the CDR3 reads TGTGCCAGTAGTATAGGGGACAGGGGATTTCAGCCCCAGCATTTT.

V and J are TRBV6-6 and TRBJ2-7; 8 bases agree with TRBD2. CDR3 size: 14 residues. J was trimmed by 2 bases and V by 2 bases; bases with no gene match: 2. CDR1 is MNHNY, CDR2 SVGAGI, per germline (reference sequence). Written as DNA, the CDR3 is TGTGCCAGCAGTTACGCCGGGGGGGCCTACGAGCAGTACTTC. Protein: CASSYAGGAYEQYF.

V usage is TRBV4-2 and J usage is TRBJ1-3; 7 bases fit TRBD1. The V segment lost 0 bases and the J segment 0 bases; nucleotides outside the gene matches: 2. The CDR3 has 16 amino acids. Germline V gene lookup returns CDR1 LGHNA and CDR2 YNFKEQ. The CDR3 is CASSQDWTGSGNTIYF. CDR3 nucleotide sequence: TGTGCCAGCAGCCAAGACTGGACAGGCTCTGGAAACACCATATATTTT.